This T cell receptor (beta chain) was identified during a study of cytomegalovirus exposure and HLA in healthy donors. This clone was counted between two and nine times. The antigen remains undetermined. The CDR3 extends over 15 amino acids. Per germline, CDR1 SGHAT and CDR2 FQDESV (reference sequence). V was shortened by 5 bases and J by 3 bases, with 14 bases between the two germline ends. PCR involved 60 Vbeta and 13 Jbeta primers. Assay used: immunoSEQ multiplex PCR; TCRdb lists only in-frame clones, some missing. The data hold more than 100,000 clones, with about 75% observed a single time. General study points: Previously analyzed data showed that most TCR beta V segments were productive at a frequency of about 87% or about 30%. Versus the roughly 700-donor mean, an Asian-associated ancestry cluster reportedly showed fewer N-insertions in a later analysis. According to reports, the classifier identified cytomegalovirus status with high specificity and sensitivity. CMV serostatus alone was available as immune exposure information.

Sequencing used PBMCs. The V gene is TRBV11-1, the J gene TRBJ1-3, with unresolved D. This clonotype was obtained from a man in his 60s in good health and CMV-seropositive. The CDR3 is CASSPHPNGGNTIYF. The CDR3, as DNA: TGTGCCAGCAGCCCGCACCCCAACGGTGGAAACACCATATATTTT.